The rows below give T cell receptor beta chains drawn from one sample of a study of blood T cells in healthy people across ages. TCRdb independently ran MiXCR on the 5' RACE reads; one entry per CDR3 protein. The sample has 850,000 to 1,100,000 distinct CDR3 sequences, around two fifths seen once. The material sequenced was blood. The receptors derive from a man aged 18-30 years in good health. Both conserved end residues are part of each CDR3. D genes are given only for firm matches. Where a row states a size, it is once, few, many or the class of an expanded clone; other rows omit it.

d_gene,abundance,v_gene,j_gene,CDR3aa,CDR3nt
.,few,TRBV10-3,TRBJ1-1,CAISGRRWAEAFF,TGTGCCATCAGTGGGCGACGGTGGGCTGAAGCTTTCTTT
TRBD2,many,TRBV7-9,TRBJ2-7,CASQSSGPGTSGKSYNEQYF,TGTGCCAGCCAGAGTTCAGGTCCCGGGACTAGCGGGAAGTCCTACAATGAGCAGTACTTC
.,few,TRBV20-1,TRBJ1-2,CSAKGGKGRWYGYTF,TGCAGTGCTAAAGGGGGTAAGGGGCGATGGTATGGCTACACCTTC
.,.,TRBV11-3,TRBJ2-3,CASSLRDSPSTDTQYF,TGTGCCAGCAGCTTGCGGGACAGCCCTTCCACAGATACGCAGTATTTT
.,few,TRBV29-1,TRBJ2-5,CSVEDLRRDQETQYF,TGCAGCGTTGAAGATCTTCGCAGGGACCAAGAGACCCAGTACTTC
.,.,TRBV21-1,TRBJ1-2,CASSKAHSGYTF,TGTGCCAGCAGCAAAGCCCACTCCGGCTACACCTTC
TRBD2,.,TRBV5-1,TRBJ2-7,CASSTRTSGGFDEQYF,TGCGCCAGCAGCACAAGGACTAGCGGGGGGTTCGATGAGCAGTACTTC
TRBD1,.,TRBV5-1,TRBJ1-1,CASSLAQGAKLGTEAFF,TGCGCCAGCAGCTTGGCTCAGGGGGCGAAATTGGGCACTGAAGCTTTCTTT
.,.,TRBV9,TRBJ2-2,CASSVSRDKNTGELFF,TGTGCCAGCAGCGTAAGTAGGGACAAGAACACCGGGGAGCTGTTTTTT
TRBD2,.,TRBV20-1,TRBJ2-1,CSARALILAGVQDEQFF,TGCAGTGCTAGAGCCCTAATACTAGCGGGGGTTCAGGATGAGCAGTTCTTC
TRBD1,.,TRBV24-1,TRBJ2-1,CATSAGDRGQMAYNEQFF,TGTGCCACCAGTGCCGGAGACAGGGGGCAAATGGCCTACAATGAGCAGTTCTTC